This T cell receptor beta chain was captured in a study of blood T cell repertoires in COVID-19. Study details: Donors in the United States, Italy and Spain gave samples during acute or convalescent COVID-19.

Per the study methods: The assay estimated nucleated cells by amplifying reference gene primers. Clones were sequenced by immunoSEQ multiplex PCR, and TCRdb holds only the in-frame ones, with some missing. V and J calls and clone size are given by that table; D and trimming were obtained from the DNA. The sample holds about 500,000 clones; 87% are singletons and the top ten take 0.7%. The V gene's germline CDR1 is SGHDT and CDR2 YYEEEE. This CDR3 is 16 amino acids long. Details on this clone: A read error may account for a junction end that differs from germline.

The rearrangement uses TRBV5-6 and TRBJ2-1; 13 bases line up with TRBD2. Sequencing was performed on PBMCs or T cells enriched from blood (not recorded which). This clonotype was obtained from a woman aged 18 to 35 who had recovered from COVID-19. Written as DNA, the CDR3 is TGCGCCAGCAGCTTGGCCCTGGGACTAGCGGGGAGTGAGCAGTTCTTC. Translating gives CASSLALGLAGSEQFF. Complete variable domain (other parts from reference TRBV5-6 and TRBJ2-1): DAGVTQSPTHLIKTRGQQVTLRCSPKSGHDTVSWYQQALGQGPQFIFQYYEEEERQRGNFPDRFSGHQFPNYSSELNVNALLLGDSALYLCASSLALGLAGSEQFFGPGTRLTVL.